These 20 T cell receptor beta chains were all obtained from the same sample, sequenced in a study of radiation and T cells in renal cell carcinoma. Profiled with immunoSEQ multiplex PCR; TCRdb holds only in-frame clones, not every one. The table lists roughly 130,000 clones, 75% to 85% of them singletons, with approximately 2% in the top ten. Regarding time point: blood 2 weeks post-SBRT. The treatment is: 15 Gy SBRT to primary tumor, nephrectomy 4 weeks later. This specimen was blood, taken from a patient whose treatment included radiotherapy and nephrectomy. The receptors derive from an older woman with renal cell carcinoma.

CDR3 nucleotide sequence: TGTGCCAGCAGCGTACTAGGAGGAAGGACCCAATACAATGAGCAGTTCTTC. The encoded protein is CASSVLGGRTQYNEQFF. The rearrangement joins TRBV9 to TRBJ2-1; TRBD2 is a possible D gene (5 bases). Germline V gives CDR1 SGDLS, CDR2 YYNGEE. The CDR3 is 17 amino acids. The V end lost 1 base, the J end lost 4 bases, and 18 bases lay between the germline ends.

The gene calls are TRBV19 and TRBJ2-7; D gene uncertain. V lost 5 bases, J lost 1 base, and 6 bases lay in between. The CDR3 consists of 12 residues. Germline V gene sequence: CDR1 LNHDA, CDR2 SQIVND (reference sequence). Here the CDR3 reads CASSLSSYEQYF. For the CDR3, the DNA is TGTGCCAGTAGTCTATCGTCCTACGAGCAGTACTTC.

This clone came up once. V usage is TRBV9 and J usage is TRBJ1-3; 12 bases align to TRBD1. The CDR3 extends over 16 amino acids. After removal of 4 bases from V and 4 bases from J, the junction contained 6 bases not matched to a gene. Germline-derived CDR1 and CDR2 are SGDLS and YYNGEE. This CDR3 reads CASSSGQGALGNTIYF. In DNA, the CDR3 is TGTGCCAGCAGCTCGGGACAGGGGGCGCTGGGAAACACCATATATTTT.

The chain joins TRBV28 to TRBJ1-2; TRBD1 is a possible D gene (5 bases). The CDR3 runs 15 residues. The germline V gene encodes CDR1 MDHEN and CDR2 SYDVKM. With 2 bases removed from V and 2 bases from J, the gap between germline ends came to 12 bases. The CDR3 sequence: CASSLKPGPNYGYTF. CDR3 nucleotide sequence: TGTGCCAGCAGTTTAAAGCCGGGGCCAAACTATGGCTACACCTTC.

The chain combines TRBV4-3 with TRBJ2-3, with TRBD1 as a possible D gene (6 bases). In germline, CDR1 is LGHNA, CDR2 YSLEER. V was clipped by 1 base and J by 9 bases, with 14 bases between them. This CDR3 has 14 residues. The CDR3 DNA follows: TGCGCCAGCAGCCAAGGCCGACGACAGGTAACGCAGTATTTT. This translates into CASSQGRRQVTQYF.

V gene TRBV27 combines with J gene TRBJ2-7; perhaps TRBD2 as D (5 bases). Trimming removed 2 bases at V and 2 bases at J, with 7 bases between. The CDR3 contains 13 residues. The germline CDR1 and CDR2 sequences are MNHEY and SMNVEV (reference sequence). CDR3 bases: TGTGCCAGCAGTTTACAGCGGCCCTACGAGCAGTACTTC. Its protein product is CASSLQRPYEQYF.

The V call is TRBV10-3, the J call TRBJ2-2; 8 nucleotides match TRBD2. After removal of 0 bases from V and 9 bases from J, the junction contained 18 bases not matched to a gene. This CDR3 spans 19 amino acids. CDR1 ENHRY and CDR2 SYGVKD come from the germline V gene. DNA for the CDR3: TGTGCCATCAGTGAGTCACCGGGACTAGGAACTGTAGGGACCAGGGAGCTGTTTTTT. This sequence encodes CAISESPGLGTVGTRELFF.

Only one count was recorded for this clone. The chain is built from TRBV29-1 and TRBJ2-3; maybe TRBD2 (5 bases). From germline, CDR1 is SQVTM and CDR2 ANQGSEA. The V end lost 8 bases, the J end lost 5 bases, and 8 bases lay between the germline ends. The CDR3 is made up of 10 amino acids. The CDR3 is CSTRVDTQYF. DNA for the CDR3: TGCAGCACGAGGGTAGATACGCAGTATTTT.

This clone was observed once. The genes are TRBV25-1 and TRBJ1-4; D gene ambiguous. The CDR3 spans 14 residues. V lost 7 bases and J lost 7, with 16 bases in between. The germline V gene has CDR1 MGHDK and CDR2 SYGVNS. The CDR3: CASTMTEAGEKLFF. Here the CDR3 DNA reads TGTGCCAGCACCATGACGGAAGCAGGTGAAAAACTGTTTTTT.

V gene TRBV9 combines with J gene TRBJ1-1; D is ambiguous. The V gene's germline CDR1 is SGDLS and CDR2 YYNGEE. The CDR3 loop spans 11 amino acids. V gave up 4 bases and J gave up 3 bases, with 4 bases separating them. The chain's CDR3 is CASSPHTEAFF. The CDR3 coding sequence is TGTGCCAGCAGCCCGCACACTGAAGCTTTCTTT. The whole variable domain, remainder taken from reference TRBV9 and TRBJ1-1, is DSGVTQTPKHLITATGQRVTLRCSPRSGDLSVYWYQQSLDQGLQFLIQYYNGEERAKGNILERFSAQQFPDLHSELNLSSLELGDSALYFCASSPHTEAFFGQGTRLTVV.

The chain's CDR3 is CASSYPQGQNTEAFF. The CDR3 DNA reads TGTGCCAGCAGTTACCCCCAGGGCCAGAACACTGAAGCTTTCTTT. The gene calls are TRBV6-5 and TRBJ1-1; perhaps TRBD1 as D (5 bases). This CDR3 comprises 15 residues. Trimming cost V 2 bases and J 1 base, with 11 bases left between them. The V gene's germline CDR1 is MNHEY and CDR2 SVGAGI.

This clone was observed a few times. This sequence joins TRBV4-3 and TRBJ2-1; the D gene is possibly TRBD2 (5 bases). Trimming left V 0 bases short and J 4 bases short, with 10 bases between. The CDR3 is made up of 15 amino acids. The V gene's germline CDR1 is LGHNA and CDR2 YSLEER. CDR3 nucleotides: TGCGCCAGCAGCCAAGATCGAGCGGCTTACAATGAGCAGTTCTTC. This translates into CASSQDRAAYNEQFF.

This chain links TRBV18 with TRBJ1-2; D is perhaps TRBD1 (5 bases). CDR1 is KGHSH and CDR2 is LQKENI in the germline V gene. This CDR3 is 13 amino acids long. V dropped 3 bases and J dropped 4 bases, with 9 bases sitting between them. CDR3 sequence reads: CASSPRERYGYTF. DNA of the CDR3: TGTGCCAGCTCACCCAGGGAACGCTATGGCTACACCTTC.

CDR3 coding DNA: TGTGCCAGCGCCACCGGGACTAGCGGGGCCTACGAGCAGTACTTC. It encodes CASATGTSGAYEQYF. This chain connects TRBV5-4 to TRBJ2-7; 13 bases are shared with TRBD2. Germline values: CDR1 SGHNT, CDR2 YYREEE (reference sequence). Trimming took 7 bases from V and 2 from J; bases not matched to a gene: 6. The CDR3 sequence is 15 residues long.

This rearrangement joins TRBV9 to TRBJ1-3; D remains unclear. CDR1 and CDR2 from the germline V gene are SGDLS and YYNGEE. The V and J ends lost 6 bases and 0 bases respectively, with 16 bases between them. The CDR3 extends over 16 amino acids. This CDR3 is CASTMGKALSGNTIYF. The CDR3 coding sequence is TGTGCCAGCACCATGGGAAAAGCGCTCTCTGGAAACACCATATATTTT.

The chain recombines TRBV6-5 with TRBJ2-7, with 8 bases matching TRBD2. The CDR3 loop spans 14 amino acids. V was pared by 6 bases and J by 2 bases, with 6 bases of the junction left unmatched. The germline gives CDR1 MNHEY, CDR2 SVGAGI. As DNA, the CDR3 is TGTGCCAGCAGCCCCGGGACTAGGACCTACGAGCAGTACTTC. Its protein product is CASSPGTRTYEQYF.

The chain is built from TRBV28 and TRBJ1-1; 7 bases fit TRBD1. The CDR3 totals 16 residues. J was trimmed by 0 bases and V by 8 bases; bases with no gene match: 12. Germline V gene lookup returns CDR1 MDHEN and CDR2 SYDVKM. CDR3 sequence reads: CASSIRDSLLNTEAFF. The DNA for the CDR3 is TGTGCCAGCTCGATCCGGGACAGCCTCCTGAACACTGAAGCTTTCTTT.

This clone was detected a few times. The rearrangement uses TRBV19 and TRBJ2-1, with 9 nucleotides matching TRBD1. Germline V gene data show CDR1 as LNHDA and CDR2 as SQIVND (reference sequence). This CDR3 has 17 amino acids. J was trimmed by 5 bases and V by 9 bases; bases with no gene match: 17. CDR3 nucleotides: TGTGCCAGCGGGGACAGGGTGGTCCACCGGAGAAACAATGAGCAGTTCTTC. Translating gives CASGDRVVHRRNNEQFF. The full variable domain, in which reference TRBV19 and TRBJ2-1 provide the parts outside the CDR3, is DGGITQSPKYLFRKEGQNVTLSCEQNLNHDAMYWYRQDPGQGLRLIYYSQIVNDFQKGDIAEGYSVSREKKESFPLTVTSAQKNPTAFYLCASGDRVVHRRNNEQFFGPGTRLTVL.

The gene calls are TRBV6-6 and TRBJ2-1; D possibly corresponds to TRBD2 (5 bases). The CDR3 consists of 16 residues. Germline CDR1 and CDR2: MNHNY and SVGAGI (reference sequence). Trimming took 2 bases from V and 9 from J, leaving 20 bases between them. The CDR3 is CASSYLPRGSFGEQFF. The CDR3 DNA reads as TGTGCCAGCAGTTACCTTCCGAGAGGGTCCTTCGGTGAGCAGTTCTTC.

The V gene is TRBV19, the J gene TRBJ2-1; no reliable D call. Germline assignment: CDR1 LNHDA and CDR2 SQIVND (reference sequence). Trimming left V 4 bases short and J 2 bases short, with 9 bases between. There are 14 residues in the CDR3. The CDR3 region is CASSSPRPYNEQFF. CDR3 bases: TGTGCCAGTAGTAGCCCGCGACCCTACAATGAGCAGTTCTTC.